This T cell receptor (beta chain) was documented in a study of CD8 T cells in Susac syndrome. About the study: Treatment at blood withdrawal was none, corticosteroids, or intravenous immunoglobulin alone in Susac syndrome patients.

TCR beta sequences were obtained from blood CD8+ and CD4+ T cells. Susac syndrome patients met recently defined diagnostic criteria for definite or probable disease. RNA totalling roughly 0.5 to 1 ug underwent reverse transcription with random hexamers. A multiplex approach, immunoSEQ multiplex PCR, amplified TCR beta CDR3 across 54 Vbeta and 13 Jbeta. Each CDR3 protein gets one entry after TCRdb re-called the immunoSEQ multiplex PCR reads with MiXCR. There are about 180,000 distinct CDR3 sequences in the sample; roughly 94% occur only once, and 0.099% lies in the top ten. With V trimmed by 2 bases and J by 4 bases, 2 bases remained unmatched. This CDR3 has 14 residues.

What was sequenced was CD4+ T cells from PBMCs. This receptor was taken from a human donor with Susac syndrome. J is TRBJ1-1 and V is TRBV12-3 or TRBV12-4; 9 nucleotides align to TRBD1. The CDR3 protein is CASSLRQGGTEAFF. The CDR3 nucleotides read TGTGCCAGCAGTTTAAGACAGGGGGGCACTGAAGCTTTCTTT.